Sequencing of this T cell receptor (beta chain) was carried out in a study of blood T cell repertoires in COVID-19. The count of this clone is one. Sequencing used immunoSEQ multiplex PCR; TCRdb keeps in-frame clones, though not all of them. The sample has 250,000 or so clones; less than 90% are singletons. The CDR3 contains 15 residues. CDR1 is MDHEN, CDR2 SYDVKM, per germline. V was shortened by 8 bases and J by 0 bases, with 15 bases between the two germline ends. V usage is TRBV28 and J usage is TRBJ2-3; D may be TRBD2 (5 bases). The sample comprised peripheral blood. The receptor was derived from a man aged 55 to 70 with acute or convalescent COVID-19. The CDR3 protein is CASGTSERSTDTQYF. CDR3 DNA sequence: TGTGCCAGCGGAACCTCAGAGCGGAGCACAGATACGCAGTATTTT.